This TCR beta chain was identified during a study of blood T cells in healthy people across ages. About the research overall: About one barcoded beta molecule per two T cells was the capture yield of template switching.

Each sample used at least 6 million PBMCs. The germline V gene encodes CDR1 SGHVS and CDR2 FQNEAQ. The CDR3 runs to 14 residues. V was cut by 5 bases and J by 6 bases, with 16 bases left in between. With a J-beta primer mix and a sample-barcoded 5' primer, a second PCR ran about 7 to 12 cycles. TCRdb used MiXCR to reprocess the 5' RACE reads, holding one entry per CDR3 protein. Of 700,000 to 900,000 distinct CDR3 sequences listed, roughly 26% are singletons. This clonotype was counted between two and nine times. This sample also belongs to another study, concerning T cells of mothers and their children.

This rearrangement joins TRBV7-8 to TRBJ1-2, with D perhaps TRBD1 (5 bases). The source of this sequence is a boy between 10 and 17 years old in good health. Sequencing was done on a sample of blood. The chain's CDR3 is CASSHGRDYHGYTF. The CDR3 DNA reads as TGTGCCAGCAGCCACGGCCGGGACTACCATGGCTACACCTTC.